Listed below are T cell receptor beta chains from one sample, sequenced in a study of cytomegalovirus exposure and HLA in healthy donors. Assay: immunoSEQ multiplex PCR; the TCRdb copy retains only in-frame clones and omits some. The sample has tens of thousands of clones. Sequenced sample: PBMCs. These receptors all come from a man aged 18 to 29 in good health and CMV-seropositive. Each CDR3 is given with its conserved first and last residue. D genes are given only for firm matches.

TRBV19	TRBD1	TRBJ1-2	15	TGTGCCAGTAGTATGCGGACAGGGGGCATCTATGGCTACACCTTC	CASSMRTGGIYGYTF
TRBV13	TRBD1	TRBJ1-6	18	TGTGCCAGCAGTCCCCTCTCCGGGACAGGGGAAGGGGATTCACCCCTCCACTTT	CASSPLSGTGEGDSPLHF
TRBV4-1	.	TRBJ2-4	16	TGCGCCAGCAGCCCTATCCCGGCCAGGGGCCAAAACATTCAGTACTTC	CASSPIPARGQNIQYF
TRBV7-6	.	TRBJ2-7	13	TGTGCCAGCAGCCAGCAGCAGGGTAACGAGCAGTACTTC	CASSQQQGNEQYF
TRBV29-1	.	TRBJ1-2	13	TGCAGCGTTGATGGTTCCCGGGTAGATGGCTACACCTTC	CSVDGSRVDGYTF
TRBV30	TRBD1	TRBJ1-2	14	TGTGCCTGGAGTGCCAACAGGGGGCTGAGCGGCTACACCTTC	CAWSANRGLSGYTF
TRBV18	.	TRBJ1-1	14	TGTGCCAGCTCCCGGGACACCATGAACACTGAAGCTTTCTTT	CASSRDTMNTEAFF
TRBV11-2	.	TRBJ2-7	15	TGTGCCAGCAGCCCTCAAGCGACTTACTCCTACGAGCAGTACTTC	CASSPQATYSYEQYF
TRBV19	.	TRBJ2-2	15	TGTGCCAGTAGTATGACCCCCGCGGGCACCGGGGAGCTGTTTTTT	CASSMTPAGTGELFF
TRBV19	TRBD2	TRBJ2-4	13	TGTGCCAGTAGTATAGGAGGGAGGGACTCGTCGGACTTC	CASSIGGRDSSDF
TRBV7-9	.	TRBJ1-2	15	TGTGCCAGCAGCTTATATGATAGAAGTGGAGATGGCTACACCTTC	CASSLYDRSGDGYTF
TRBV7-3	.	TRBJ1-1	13	TGTGCCAGCAGCTTATCGGGGAACACTGAAGCTTTCTTT	CASSLSGNTEAFF
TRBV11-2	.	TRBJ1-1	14	TGTGCCAGCAGCTTAGATAGGGGGGGCACTGAAGCTTTCTTT	CASSLDRGGTEAFF
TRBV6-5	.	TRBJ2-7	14	TGTGCCAGCAGTGCGGGTTGGGGTACCTACGAGCAGTACTTC	CASSAGWGTYEQYF
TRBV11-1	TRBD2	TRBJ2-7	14	TGTGCCAGCAGCTTACCCGGGACTAGCTACGAGCAGTACTTC	CASSLPGTSYEQYF
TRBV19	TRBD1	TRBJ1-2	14	TGTGCCAGCCGCAACAGGGGGCGGATCTATGGCTACACCTTC	CASRNRGRIYGYTF
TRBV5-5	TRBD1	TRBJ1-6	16	TGTGCCAGCAGCTTTCGCGGGACAGGGAGGATTTCACCCCTCCACTTT	CASSFRGTGRISPLHF
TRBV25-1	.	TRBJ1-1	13	TGTGCCAGCAGTGCCCCCGGCGGCAGAAAAGCTTTCTTT	CASSAPGGRKAFF
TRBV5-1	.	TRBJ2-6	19	TGCGCCAGCAGCTGGGGGGTTCAAGCGGTTCTCTCTGGGGCCAACGTCCTGACTTTC	CASSWGVQAVLSGANVLTF
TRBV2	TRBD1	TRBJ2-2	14	TGTGCCACCGGGGACAGGGTGGGCACCGGGGAGCTGTTTTTT	CATGDRVGTGELFF
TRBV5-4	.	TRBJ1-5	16	TGTGCCAGCAGCCCCGGTGGGAGAGATAGCAATCAGCCCCAGCATTTT	CASSPGGRDSNQPQHF
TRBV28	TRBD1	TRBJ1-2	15	TGTGCCAGCAGTTTGACTTGGACAGGGAACTATGGCTACACCTTC	CASSLTWTGNYGYTF
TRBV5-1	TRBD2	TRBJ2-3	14	TGCGCCAGCACCAGCGGGGCTAGCACAGATACGCAGTATTTT	CASTSGASTDTQYF
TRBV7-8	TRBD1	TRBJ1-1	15	TGTGCCAGCAGTTCCAACCGGGACAGGGGGACTGAAGCTTTCTTT	CASSSNRDRGTEAFF
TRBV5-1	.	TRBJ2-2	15	TGCGCCAGCAGCTCCGGGACGGGGGACACCGGGGAGCTGTTTTTT	CASSSGTGDTGELFF
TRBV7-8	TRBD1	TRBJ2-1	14	TGTGCCAGCACGCAGGGGGCGATCTACAATGAGCAGTTCTTC	CASTQGAIYNEQFF
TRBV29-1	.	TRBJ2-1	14	TGCAGCGTTGAAGATCGGCTAGCGTACAATGAGCAGTTCTTC	CSVEDRLAYNEQFF
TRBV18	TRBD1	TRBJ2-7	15	TGTGCCAGCTCACTGGGACAGGGGGGAGCCTACGAGCAGTACTTC	CASSLGQGGAYEQYF
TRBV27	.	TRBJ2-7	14	TGTGCCAGCAGTTTAGGCGGGGGCCACTACGAGCAGTACTTC	CASSLGGGHYEQYF
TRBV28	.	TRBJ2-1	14	TGTGCCACTAAGACCCAGGGGATATACAATGAGCAGTTCTTC	CATKTQGIYNEQFF
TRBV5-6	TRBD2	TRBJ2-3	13	TGTGCCAGCAGCGGGGGGGACACAGATACGCAGTATTTT	CASSGGDTDTQYF
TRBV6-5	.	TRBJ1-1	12	TGTGCCAGCAGTTACTCTCGGGGTGAAGCTTTCTTT	CASSYSRGEAFF
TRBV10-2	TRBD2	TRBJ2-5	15	TGCGCCAGCAGGCCCCCAGCGGGGCTCAGAGAGACCCAGTACTTC	CASRPPAGLRETQYF
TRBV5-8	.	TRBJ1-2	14	TGTGCCAGCACCCGGACCAGGGGTAACTATGGCTACACCTTC	CASTRTRGNYGYTF
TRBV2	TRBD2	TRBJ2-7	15	TGTGCCAGCAATGGAGGACTAGCGGCGGCCGGCGAGCAGTACTTC	CASNGGLAAAGEQYF
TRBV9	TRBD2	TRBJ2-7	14	TGTGCCAGCAGATTAGCGGGAGGCACCTACGAGCAGTACTTC	CASRLAGGTYEQYF
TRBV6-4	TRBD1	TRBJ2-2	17	TGTGCCAGCAGTGACTCATCTGGACAGGGGGCATCCGGGGAGCTGTTTTTT	CASSDSSGQGASGELFF
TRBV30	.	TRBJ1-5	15	TGTGCCTGGAGGGCTAAGACAGGTAGCAATCAGCCCCAGCATTTT	CAWRAKTGSNQPQHF
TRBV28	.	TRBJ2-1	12	TGTGCCAGCATGAACAGCTACAATGAGCAGTTCTTC	CASMNSYNEQFF
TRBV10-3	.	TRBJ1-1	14	TGTGCCACCCGACGCTGGGGGGGGAACACTGAAGCTTTCTTT	CATRRWGGNTEAFF
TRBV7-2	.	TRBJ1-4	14	TGTGCCAGCAGTCACGGGTCCCGAAATGAAAAACTGTTTTTT	CASSHGSRNEKLFF
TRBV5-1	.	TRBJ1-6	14	TGCGCCAGCAGCTTCTCACAGGGAGATTCACCCCTCCACTTT	CASSFSQGDSPLHF
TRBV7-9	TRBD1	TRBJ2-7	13	TGTGCCAGCAGCTTAGGAGGGACAGATGAGCAGTACTTC	CASSLGGTDEQYF
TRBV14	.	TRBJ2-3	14	TGTGCCAGCGCTAAGTTCTCTAGCACAGATACGCAGTATTTT	CASAKFSSTDTQYF
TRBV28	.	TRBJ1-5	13	TGTGCCAGCAGTTTAAAGGGAGAACGGCCCCAGCATTTT	CASSLKGERPQHF
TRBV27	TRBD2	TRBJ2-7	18	TGTGCCAGCAGTTCTCGGACTAGCGGGAAGAGTCTAACCTACGAGCAGTACTTC	CASSSRTSGKSLTYEQYF
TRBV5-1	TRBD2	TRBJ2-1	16	TGCGCCAGCAGCCCTGAGGGACTAGCAGTAGACAATGAGCAGTTCTTC	CASSPEGLAVDNEQFF
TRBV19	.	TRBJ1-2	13	TGTGCCATTGAAGGAGAGGGTCGGGAAGGCTACACCTTC	CAIEGEGREGYTF
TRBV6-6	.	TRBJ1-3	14	TGTGCCAGCAGTTACGAGGCATCTGGAAACACCATATATTTT	CASSYEASGNTIYF
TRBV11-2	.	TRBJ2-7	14	TGTGCCAGCAGCTTAGATGGACAGCCCTACGAGCAGTACTTC	CASSLDGQPYEQYF
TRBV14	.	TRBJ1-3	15	TGTGCCAGCAGCCGCGCAGGGCTCTCTGGAAACACCATATATTTT	CASSRAGLSGNTIYF
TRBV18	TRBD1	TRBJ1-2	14	TGTGCCAGCTCACCAACGGACAGGAACTATGGCTACACCTTC	CASSPTDRNYGYTF
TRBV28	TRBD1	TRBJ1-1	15	TGTGCCAGCAGTAGTCCCGGGACAGGGGACACTGAAGCTTTCTTT	CASSSPGTGDTEAFF
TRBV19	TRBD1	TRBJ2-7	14	TGTGCCAGTAGTACCGCAACAGGGGACCACGAGCAGTACTTC	CASSTATGDHEQYF
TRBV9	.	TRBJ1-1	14	TGTGCCAGCAGCGCGGGTCGGGGGAACACTGAAGCTTTCTTT	CASSAGRGNTEAFF
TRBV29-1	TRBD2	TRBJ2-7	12	TGCAGCGTTGGCGGGGGGGCCTACGAGCAGTACTTC	CSVGGGAYEQYF
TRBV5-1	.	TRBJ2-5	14	TGCGCCAGCAGCTCGCAGGGTAACCAAGAGACCCAGTACTTC	CASSSQGNQETQYF
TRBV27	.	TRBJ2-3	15	TGTGCCAGCAGTCCGAGGCGCACCATTTCGGATACGCAGTATTTT	CASSPRRTISDTQYF